This T cell receptor beta chain was recorded in a study of T cell responses to AZD1222 COVID-19 vaccine. The CDR3 runs 18 residues. V was shortened by 1 base and J by 2 bases, with 20 bases between the two germline ends. Germline V gene sequence: CDR1 SGHTA, CDR2 FQGNSA. This table comes from immunoSEQ multiplex PCR, and its TCRdb copy is limited to in-frame clones, with some not included. The data show about 150,000 clones, about nine tenths seen once. The origin of this receptor is an adult in good health. This specimen was peripheral blood, taken on day 0 of AZD1222 vaccination. The rearrangement uses TRBV7-2 and TRBJ1-2; tentatively, D is TRBD1 (5 bases). The CDR3, as DNA: TGTGCCAGCAGCTTAGAACCCTCGGGGGGAATGGGGAACTATGGCTACACCTTC. This gives the protein CASSLEPSGGMGNYGYTF.